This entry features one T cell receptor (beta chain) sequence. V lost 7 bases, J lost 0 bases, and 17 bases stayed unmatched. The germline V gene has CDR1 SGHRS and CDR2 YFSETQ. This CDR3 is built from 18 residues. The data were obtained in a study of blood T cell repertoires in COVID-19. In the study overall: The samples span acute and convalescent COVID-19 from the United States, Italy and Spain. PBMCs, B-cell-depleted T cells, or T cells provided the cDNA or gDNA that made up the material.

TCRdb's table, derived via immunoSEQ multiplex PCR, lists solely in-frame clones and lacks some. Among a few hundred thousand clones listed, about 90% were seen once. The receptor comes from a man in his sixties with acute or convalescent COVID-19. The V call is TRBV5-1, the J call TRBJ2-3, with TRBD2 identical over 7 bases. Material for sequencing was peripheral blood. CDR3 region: CASRPRPPSGTSTDTQYF. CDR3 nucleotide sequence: TGCGCCAGCCGCCCTCGACCCCCGAGCGGGACTAGCACAGATACGCAGTATTTT.